This entry lists 22 T cell receptor beta chains sequenced from one sample in a study of blood T cell repertoires in COVID-19. Measured with immunoSEQ multiplex PCR; TCRdb has only the in-frame clones, and not every one. The sample has about 150,000 clones, about nine tenths seen once; the top ten hold roughly 4%. Sequencing used peripheral blood. The receptors were sampled from a woman aged 55-69 years with active or convalescent COVID-19.

This clone was counted once. The J gene is TRBJ2-2, the V gene TRBV12-5; a possible D gene is TRBD1 (6 bases). Germline-derived CDR1 and CDR2 are LGHNT and FRNRAP. This CDR3 comprises 14 residues. Trimming stripped 6 bases from V and 7 bases from J, with 15 bases between. The CDR3 sequence is CASGIQGWNGELFF. The CDR3 coding sequence is TGTGCTAGTGGCATACAGGGTTGGAACGGGGAGCTGTTTTTT.

The V and J genes are TRBV4-1 and TRBJ1-1; 9 bases agree with TRBD1. Germline assignment: CDR1 MGHRA and CDR2 YSYEKL. Trimming took 2 bases from V and 9 from J; bases not matched to a gene: 4. The CDR3 loop spans 13 amino acids. The CDR3 nucleotides read TGCGCCAGCAGCCAACGGACAGGGGAACAAGCTTTCTTT. Translation: CASSQRTGEQAFF.

This clone was counted a single time. The chain uses TRBV7-9 and TRBJ2-3; D uncertain. The germline gives CDR1 SEHNR, CDR2 FQNEAQ (reference sequence). The CDR3 is 15 residues long. Deletions cut 3 bases from V and 3 bases from J, with 13 bases between. Here the CDR3 DNA reads TGTGCCAGCAGCTTCGGCGCCTCCAGGACAGATACGCAGTATTTT. Translating it yields CASSFGASRTDTQYF.

The V and J genes are TRBV18 and TRBJ2-7, with TRBD2 as a possible D gene (5 bases). Trimming stripped 3 bases from V and 2 bases from J, with 17 bases between. CDR3 length: 16 residues. CDR1 is KGHSH, CDR2 LQKENI, per germline. This CDR3 reads CASSPPAGIGTYEQYF. The CDR3 bases are TGTGCCAGCTCACCCCCGGCGGGCATTGGAACCTACGAGCAGTACTTC. Complete variable domain (other parts from reference TRBV18 and TRBJ2-7): NAGVMQNPRHLVRRRGQEARLRCSPMKGHSHVYWYRQLPEEGLKFMVYLQKENIIDESGMPKERFSAEFPKEGPSILRIQQVVRGDSAAYFCASSPPAGIGTYEQYFGPGTRLTVT.

The V gene is TRBV10-3, the J gene TRBJ2-5; 8 nucleotides align to TRBD1. This CDR3 contains 15 residues. The V gene end was trimmed by 5 bases and the J gene end by 1 base; junction bases not matched to a gene: 6. The germline V gene has CDR1 ENHRY and CDR2 SYGVKD. DNA of the CDR3: TGTGCCATCAGTCCCGGACAGGGAAGCCAAGAGACCCAGTACTTC. Translating gives CAISPGQGSQETQYF.

This chain uses TRBV30 with TRBJ2-5, with 7 positions matching TRBD1. The germline V gene has CDR1 GTSNPN and CDR2 SVGIG (reference sequence). V lost 1 base, J lost 1 base, and 6 bases stayed unmatched. CDR3 length: 15 amino acids. The CDR3 DNA reads as TGTGCCTGGAGTGCTATACAGGGGCCCCAAGAGACCCAGTACTTC. It yields the protein CAWSAIQGPQETQYF.

The sample holds a few counts of this clone. Here the CDR3 reads CAITGQGGSPLHF. CDR3 sequence (DNA): TGTGCCATCACGGGGCAGGGTGGTTCACCCCTCCACTTT. V and J are TRBV7-9 and TRBJ1-6, with D tentatively TRBD1 (5 bases). Germline V gene data show CDR1 as SEHNR and CDR2 as FQNEAQ (reference sequence). The CDR3 runs 13 residues. V lost 10 bases to trimming and J lost 9 bases, with 16 bases between them.

This chain uses TRBV18 with TRBJ1-1; 8 bases align to TRBD1. The CDR3 sequence is 15 residues long. CDR1 KGHSH and CDR2 LQKENI come from the germline V gene. V was pared by 0 bases and J by 7 bases, with 7 bases of the junction left unmatched. The CDR3 DNA sequence: TGTGCCAGCTCACCACCGGCAGGGGGCGGATTTGAAGCTTTCTTT. Its protein product is CASSPPAGGGFEAFF. Filled out from reference TRBV18 and TRBJ1-1, the complete variable domain reads NAGVMQNPRHLVRRRGQEARLRCSPMKGHSHVYWYRQLPEEGLKFMVYLQKENIIDESGMPKERFSAEFPKEGPSILRIQQVVRGDSAAYFCASSPPAGGGFEAFFGQGTRLTVV.

The chain combines TRBV16 with TRBJ1-3; unclear D gene. This CDR3 contains 14 residues. Trimming removed 5 bases at V and 0 bases at J, with 8 bases between. From germline, CDR1 is KGHSY and CDR2 FQNENV. CDR3 in amino acids: CASSAQISGNTIYF. In DNA, the CDR3 is TGTGCCAGCAGCGCTCAGATCTCTGGAAACACCATATATTTT.

CDR3 sequence (DNA): TGTGCCAGTAGCAACCAGGGTGTGGGTAGTGAGCTGTTTTTT. Translated: CASSNQGVGSELFF. The chain employs TRBV19 and TRBJ2-2; a possible D gene is TRBD1 (5 bases). V was cut by 6 bases and J by 11 bases, with 19 bases left in between. The CDR3 loop spans 14 amino acids. Per the germline V gene, CDR1 is LNHDA and CDR2 is SQIVND (reference sequence).

This clone was found once. J is TRBJ1-5 and V is TRBV7-2; 8 bases map to TRBD1. The V gene end was trimmed by 6 bases and the J gene end by 6 bases; junction bases not matched to a gene: 7. Per germline, CDR1 SGHTA and CDR2 FQGNSA. The CDR3 has 14 residues. The CDR3: CASSHRQGSQPQHF. DNA of the CDR3: TGTGCCAGCAGTCATAGACAGGGGAGTCAGCCCCAGCATTTT.

The chain has TRBV30 and TRBJ2-1, with a tentative D call TRBD1 (5 bases). This CDR3 region has 15 residues. The V and J ends lost 2 bases and 4 bases respectively, with 15 bases between them. Germline lookup yields CDR1 GTSNPN and CDR2 SVGIG (reference sequence). Here the CDR3 DNA reads TGTGCCTGGAGTAAAGGGCAGGGTTATTACAATGAGCAGTTCTTC. It codes for CAWSKGQGYYNEQFF.

CDR3 DNA: TGTGCCTCAGCGGGAGGAGGTAATGAAAAACTGTTTTTT. This sequence encodes CASAGGGNEKLFF. This chain uses TRBV10-3 with TRBJ1-4; D is unclear. The CDR3 contains 13 residues. CDR1 is ENHRY, CDR2 SYGVKD, per germline. V was pared by 11 bases and J by 4 bases, with 14 bases between.

J is TRBJ1-5 and V is TRBV10-3; 7 bases are shared with TRBD1. After removal of 11 bases from V and 1 base from J, the junction contained 8 bases not matched to a gene. The V gene's germline CDR1 is ENHRY and CDR2 SYGVKD. The CDR3 length is 14 residues. CDR3 sequence: CASSQGESNQPQHF. The CDR3 region has the DNA TGTGCCTCTTCCCAGGGGGAGAGCAATCAGCCCCAGCATTTT.

The chain couples TRBV6-5 to TRBJ1-5; 8 bases align to TRBD1. The CDR3 consists of 16 residues. The V gene's germline CDR1 is MNHEY and CDR2 SVGAGI. The V and J ends lost 4 bases and 1 base, in that order; junction bases with no gene match: 6. CDR3 amino acids: CASSSLTGDSNQPQHF. In nucleotides, the CDR3 is TGTGCCAGCAGTTCCTTGACAGGGGACAGCAATCAGCCCCAGCATTTT.

V usage is TRBV19 and J usage is TRBJ1-2; 7 bases map to TRBD1. With V trimmed by 5 bases and J by 4 bases, 7 bases remained unmatched. The CDR3 contains 14 residues. Germline loops: CDR1 LNHDA, CDR2 SQIVND (reference sequence). The CDR3 spells CASSYPGQRYGYTF. The CDR3 DNA is TGTGCCAGTAGTTACCCGGGACAGCGCTATGGCTACACCTTC.

This clone showed up just once. The rearrangement joins TRBV19 to TRBJ2-1; 9 bases agree with TRBD1. With V trimmed by 3 bases and J by 9 bases, 12 bases remained unmatched. Germline V gene sequence: CDR1 LNHDA, CDR2 SQIVND (reference sequence). CDR3 size: 16 residues. The DNA of the CDR3 is TGTGCCAGTAGTATCTTAACCCGGGACAGGGTAGGTGAGCAGTTCTTC. It translates to CASSILTRDRVGEQFF.

The V call is TRBV7-9, the J call TRBJ2-7; D ambiguous. V was cut by 1 base and J by 3 bases, with 7 bases left in between. Germline V gene lookup returns CDR1 SEHNR and CDR2 FQNEAQ (reference sequence). The CDR3 is 13 amino acids. CDR3 DNA sequence: TGTGCCAGCAGCTTAGTCCTAGTCTACGAGCAGTACTTC. This codes for CASSLVLVYEQYF. Full variable domain (missing parts from reference TRBV7-9 and TRBJ2-7): DTGVSQNPRHKITKRGQNVTFRCDPISEHNRLYWYRQTLGQGPEFLTYFQNEAQLEKSRLLSDRFSAERPKGSFSTLEIQRTEQGDSAMYLCASSLVLVYEQYFGPGTRLTVT.

The CDR3 loop is CASSEQGRGEAFF. The CDR3 DNA is TGTGCCAGCAGTGAGCAGGGGCGCGGTGAAGCTTTCTTT. This chain uses TRBV6-1 with TRBJ1-1; TRBD1 is a possible D gene (6 bases). In germline, CDR1 is MNHNS, CDR2 SASEGT. This CDR3 region has 13 residues. Trimming removed 3 bases from V and 7 bases from J, with 12 bases in between.

This clone has only one observation. V and J are TRBV24-1 and TRBJ1-5, with 7 bases fitting TRBD1. Germline CDR1 is KGHDR and CDR2 is SFDVKD. The CDR3 loop spans 14 amino acids. The junction had 7 bases not matched to a gene; V was cut back by 5 bases and J by 7 bases. The DNA for the CDR3 is TGTGCCACCAGTGCGACAGGGAATTGGCAGCCCCAGCATTTT. It codes for CATSATGNWQPQHF.

This chain connects TRBV2 to TRBJ1-2; D is unclear. The CDR3 runs 14 residues. CDR1 and CDR2 (germline): SNHLY, FYNNEI. V shed 1 base and J shed 8 bases, with 14 bases lying between them. The CDR3 coding sequence is TGTGCCAGCAGTGAAGGGGGAGCTATAGGGGGCTACACCTTC. It encodes CASSEGGAIGGYTF.

The rearrangement links TRBV4-3 to TRBJ1-4; D is possibly TRBD1 (5 bases). The CDR3 is 16 residues long. In germline, CDR1 is LGHNA, CDR2 YSLEER. With 0 bases removed from V and 0 bases from J, the gap between germline ends came to 8 bases. The CDR3 DNA reads TGCGCCAGCAGCCAAGACTTACAGGCAACTAATGAAAAACTGTTTTTT. Amino acids: CASSQDLQATNEKLFF.